This T cell receptor beta chain was obtained from a study of blood T cells in healthy people across ages. Study-level results: Changes in expanded clonotypes were possibly confounded, as the CMV status of donors was unknown. Underestimates were what the diversity estimates from one million T cells were considered to be.

Together with a sample-barcoded 5' primer, a J-beta primer mix was included in a second PCR lasting roughly 6 to 12 cycles. One entry per CDR3 protein, called by TCRdb with MiXCR from the 5' RACE reads. This table holds 720,000 or so distinct CDR3 sequences, around 43% found once. This clonotype has only a few counts. Its antigen is unidentified. The CDR3 is 16 amino acids. Trimming took 1 base from V and 7 from J; bases not matched to a gene: 13. CDR1 MNHEY and CDR2 SVGEGT come from the germline V gene. The TCR comes from a man at least 80 years old in good health. Sequenced material: blood. This chain connects TRBV6-2 or TRBV6-3 to TRBJ2-7; 7 bases match TRBD1. Here the CDR3 DNA reads TGTGCCAGCAGTTACTGGGTGACAGGGCGGACTCGGGAGCAGTACTTC. It translates to CASSYWVTGRTREQYF.